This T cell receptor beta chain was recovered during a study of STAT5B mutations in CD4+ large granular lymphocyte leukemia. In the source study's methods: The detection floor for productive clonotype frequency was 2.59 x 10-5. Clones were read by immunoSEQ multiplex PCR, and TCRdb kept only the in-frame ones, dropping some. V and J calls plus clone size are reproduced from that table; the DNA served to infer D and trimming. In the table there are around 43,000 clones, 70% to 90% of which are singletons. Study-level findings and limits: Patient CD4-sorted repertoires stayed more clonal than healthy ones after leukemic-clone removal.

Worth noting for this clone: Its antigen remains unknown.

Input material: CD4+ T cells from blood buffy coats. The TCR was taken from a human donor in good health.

In DNA, the CDR3 is TGTGCCAGCTCTCCCCTTGGGGGTGAAAAACTGTTTTTT. Its translation is CASSPLGGEKLFF. V and J are TRBV18 and TRBJ1-4; a possible D gene is TRBD1 (5 bases). Between the trimmed V and J ends, which lost 6 bases and 7 bases, there was a span of 12 bases. The CDR3 is 13 amino acids. Germline CDR1 reads KGHSH; CDR2 reads LQKENI.